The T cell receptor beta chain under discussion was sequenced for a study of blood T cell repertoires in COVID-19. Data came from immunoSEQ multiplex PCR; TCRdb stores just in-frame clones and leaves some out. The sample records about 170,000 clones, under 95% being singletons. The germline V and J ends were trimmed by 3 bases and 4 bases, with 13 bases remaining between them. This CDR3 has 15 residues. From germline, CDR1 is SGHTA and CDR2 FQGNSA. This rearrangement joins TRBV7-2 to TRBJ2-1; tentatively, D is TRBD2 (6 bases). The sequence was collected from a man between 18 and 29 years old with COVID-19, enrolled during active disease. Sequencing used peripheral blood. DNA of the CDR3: TGTGCCAGCAGCTTGGAGGGCGCCGCATACAATGAGCAGTTCTTC. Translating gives CASSLEGAAYNEQFF. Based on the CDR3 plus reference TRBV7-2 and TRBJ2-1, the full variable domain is GAGVSQSPSNKVTEKGKDVELRCDPISGHTALYWYRQSLGQGLEFLIYFQGNSAPDKSGLPSDRFSAERTGGSVSTLTIQRTQQEDSAVYLCASSLEGAAYNEQFFGPGTRLTVL.